The T cell receptor beta chain under discussion was sequenced for a study of T cells expressing NK-cell markers. Background on the study: From sorted CD3+CD56+NKG2C+, CD3+CD56+NKG2C- and CD3+CD56-NKG2C+ T cells came the TCR beta repertoires.

This CDR3 is built from 14 residues. Germline CDR1 reads MNHEY; CDR2 reads SVGAGI. Following a re-call of the 5' RACE reads, TCRdb has one entry per CDR3 protein and lacks DNA. The sample includes under 500,000 distinct CDR3 sequences. Sequencing was done on a sample of blood T cells: a sorted CD56 or NKG2C T cell subset, CD4+ or CD8+ T cells, or bulk PBMC T cells (not recorded which). This receptor was identified in a woman aged 18 to 75 in good health. The chain recombines TRBV6-5 with TRBJ2-3. The CDR3 is CASSYEVGTDTQYF.